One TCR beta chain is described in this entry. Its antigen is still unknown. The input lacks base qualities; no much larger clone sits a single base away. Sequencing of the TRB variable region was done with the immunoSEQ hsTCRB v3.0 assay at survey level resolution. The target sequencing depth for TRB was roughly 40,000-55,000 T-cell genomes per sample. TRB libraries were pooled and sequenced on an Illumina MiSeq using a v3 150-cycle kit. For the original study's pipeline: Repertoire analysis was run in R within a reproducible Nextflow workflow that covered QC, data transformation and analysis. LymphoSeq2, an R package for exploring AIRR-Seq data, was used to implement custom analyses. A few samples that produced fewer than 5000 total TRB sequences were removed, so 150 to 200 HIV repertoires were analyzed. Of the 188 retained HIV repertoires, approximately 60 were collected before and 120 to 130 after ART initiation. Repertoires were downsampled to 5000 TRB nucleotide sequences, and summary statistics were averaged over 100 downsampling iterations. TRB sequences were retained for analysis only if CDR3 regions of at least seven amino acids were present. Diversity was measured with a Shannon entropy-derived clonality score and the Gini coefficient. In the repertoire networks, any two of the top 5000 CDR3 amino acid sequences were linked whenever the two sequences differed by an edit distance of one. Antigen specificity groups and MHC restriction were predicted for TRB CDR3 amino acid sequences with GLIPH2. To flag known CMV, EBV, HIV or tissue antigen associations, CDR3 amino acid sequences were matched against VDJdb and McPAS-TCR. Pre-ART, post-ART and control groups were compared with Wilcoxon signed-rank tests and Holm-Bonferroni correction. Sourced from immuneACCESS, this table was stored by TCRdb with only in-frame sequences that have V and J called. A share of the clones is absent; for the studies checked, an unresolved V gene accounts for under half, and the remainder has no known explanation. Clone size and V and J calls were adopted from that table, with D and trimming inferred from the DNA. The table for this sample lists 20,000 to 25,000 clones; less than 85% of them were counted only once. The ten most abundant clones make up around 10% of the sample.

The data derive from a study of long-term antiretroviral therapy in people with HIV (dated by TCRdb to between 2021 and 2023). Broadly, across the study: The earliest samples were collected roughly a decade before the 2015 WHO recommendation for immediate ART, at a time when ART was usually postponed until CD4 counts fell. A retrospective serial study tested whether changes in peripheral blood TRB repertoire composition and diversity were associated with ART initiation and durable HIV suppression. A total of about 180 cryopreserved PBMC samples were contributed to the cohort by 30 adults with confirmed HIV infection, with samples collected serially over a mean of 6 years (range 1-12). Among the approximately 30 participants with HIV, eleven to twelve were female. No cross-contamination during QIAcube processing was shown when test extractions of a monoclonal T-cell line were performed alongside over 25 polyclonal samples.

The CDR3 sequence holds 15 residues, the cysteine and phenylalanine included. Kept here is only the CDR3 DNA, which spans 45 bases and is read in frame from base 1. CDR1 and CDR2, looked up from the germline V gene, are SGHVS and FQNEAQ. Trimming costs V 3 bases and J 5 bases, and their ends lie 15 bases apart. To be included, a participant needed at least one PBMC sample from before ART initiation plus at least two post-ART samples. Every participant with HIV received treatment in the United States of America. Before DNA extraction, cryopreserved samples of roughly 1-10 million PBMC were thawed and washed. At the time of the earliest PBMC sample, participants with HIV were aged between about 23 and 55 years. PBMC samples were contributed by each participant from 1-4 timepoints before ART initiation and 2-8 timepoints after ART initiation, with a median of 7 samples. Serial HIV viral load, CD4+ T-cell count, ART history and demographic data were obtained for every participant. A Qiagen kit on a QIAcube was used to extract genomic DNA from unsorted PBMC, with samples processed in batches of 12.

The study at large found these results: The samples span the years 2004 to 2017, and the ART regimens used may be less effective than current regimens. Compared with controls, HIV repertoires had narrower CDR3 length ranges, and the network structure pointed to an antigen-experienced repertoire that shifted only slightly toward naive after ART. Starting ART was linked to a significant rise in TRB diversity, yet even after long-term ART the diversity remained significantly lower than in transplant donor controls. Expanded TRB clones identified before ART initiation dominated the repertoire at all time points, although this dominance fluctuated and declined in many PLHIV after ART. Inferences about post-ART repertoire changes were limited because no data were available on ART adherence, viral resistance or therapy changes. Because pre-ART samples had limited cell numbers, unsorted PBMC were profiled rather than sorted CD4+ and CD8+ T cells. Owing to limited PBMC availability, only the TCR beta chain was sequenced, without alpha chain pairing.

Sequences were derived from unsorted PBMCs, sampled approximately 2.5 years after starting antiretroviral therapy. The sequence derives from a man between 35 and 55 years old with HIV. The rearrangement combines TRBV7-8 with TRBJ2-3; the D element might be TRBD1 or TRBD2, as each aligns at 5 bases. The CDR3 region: CASSFGTQRGDTQYF. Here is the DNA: TGTGCCAGCAGCTTTGGGACCCAGAGGGGAGATACGCAGTATTTT.